The 5 T cell receptor beta chains in this list originate from one sample, sequenced in a study of blood T cell repertoires in COVID-19. Here immunoSEQ multiplex PCR was the method, and the copy in TCRdb shows in-frame clones only, minus some. The sample consists of 100,000 to 150,000 clones, more than 75% of them appearing once. Material for sequencing was peripheral blood. Source of these receptors: a human donor in a cohort sampled during active COVID-19.

The rearrangement links TRBV5-1 to TRBJ1-1; tentative D call: TRBD1 (6 bases). The CDR3 sequence is 15 residues long. Trimming shortened V by 1 base and J by 6 bases, and 16 bases separated the two germline ends. Germline V gene lookup returns CDR1 SGHRS and CDR2 YFSETQ. The chain's CDR3 is CASSLNPGRGPEAFF. DNA of the CDR3: TGCGCCAGCAGCTTGAACCCAGGCAGGGGCCCTGAAGCTTTCTTT.

This sequence joins TRBV2 and TRBJ2-3; perhaps TRBD2 as D (6 bases). The CDR3 runs 15 residues. Deletions cut 7 bases from V and 3 bases from J, with 17 bases between. Germline assignment: CDR1 SNHLY and CDR2 FYNNEI. DNA of the CDR3: TGTGCCAGCACCAGAAGGAGTGGGGGGACAGATACGCAGTATTTT. Residues: CASTRRSGGTDTQYF.

The rearrangement joins TRBV7-2 to TRBJ2-2, with D possibly being TRBD2 (5 bases). The germline V gene has CDR1 SGHTA and CDR2 FQGNSA. CDR3 length: 14 amino acids. Trimming left V 1 base short and J 5 bases short, with 8 bases between. The CDR3 nucleotides read TGTGCCAGCAGCTTAGGGAGGTTTACCGGGGAGCTGTTTTTT. It is translated as CASSLGRFTGELFF.

V is TRBV2 and J is TRBJ1-4; weak D call: TRBD1 (6 bases). The CDR3 covers 14 residues. Germline CDR1 SNHLY, CDR2 FYNNEI. Trimming left V 7 bases short and J 8 bases short, with 17 bases between. The CDR3 DNA follows: TGTGCCAGCAAATGGAACAGGGATGGAGAAAAACTGTTTTTT. Its protein is CASKWNRDGEKLFF.

The chain recombines TRBV5-1 with TRBJ2-2, with D tentatively TRBD1 (5 bases). CDR1 and CDR2 (germline): SGHRS, YFSETQ. There are 16 residues in the CDR3. The V end lost 2 bases, the J end lost 1 base, and 12 bases lay between the germline ends. Written as DNA, the CDR3 is TGCGCCAGCAGCTTCCAGGGTCTCCTGAACACCGGGGAGCTGTTTTTT. Protein: CASSFQGLLNTGELFF. Full variable domain (rest looked up from reference TRBV5-1 and TRBJ2-2): KAGVTQTPRYLIKTRGQQVTLSCSPISGHRSVSWYQQTPGQGLQFLFEYFSETQRNKGNFPGRFSGRQFSNSRSEMNVSTLELGDSALYLCASSFQGLLNTGELFFGEGSRLTVL.